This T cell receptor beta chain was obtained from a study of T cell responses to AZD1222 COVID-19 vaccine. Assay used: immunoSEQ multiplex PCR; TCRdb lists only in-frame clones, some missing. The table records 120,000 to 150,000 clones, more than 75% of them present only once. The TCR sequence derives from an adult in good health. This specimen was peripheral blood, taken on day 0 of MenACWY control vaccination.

CDR3 sequence reads: CATSEGPGNTIYF. For the CDR3, the DNA is TGTGCCACCAGTGAGGGTCCTGGAAACACCATATATTTT. The V gene is TRBV24-1, the J gene TRBJ1-3; D gene unclear. V was trimmed by 4 bases and J by 2 bases, leaving 5 bases between them. Germline V gene lookup returns CDR1 KGHDR and CDR2 SFDVKD. This CDR3 is 13 amino acids long.